One sample yielded the 14 T cell receptor beta chains listed below, sequenced in a study of cytomegalovirus exposure and HLA in healthy donors (dated by TCRdb to 2017 to 2019). Receptor amplification or capture employed the immunoSEQ multiplex PCR assay. A mixture of 60 forward primers for TCR Vbeta segments and 13 reverse primers for TCR Jbeta segments was used in the multiplex PCR. TCRdb stores this immuneACCESS table with in-frame sequences only. Part of the clones is absent; in the studies checked, under half of the shortfall reflects unresolved V genes, and no reason is known for the rest. For this sample there are about 190,000 clones; around 81% appear just once. 9.5% to 13% of the sample belongs to the ten largest clones. Sequencing input: PBMCs. The receptors were gathered from a woman aged 45 to 65 in good health and CMV-seropositive.

The chain recombines TRBV27 with TRBJ1-1; 7 bases are a match to TRBD1. Per the germline V gene, CDR1 is MNHEY and CDR2 is SMNVEV (reference sequence). The CDR3 covers 21 residues. V trimming: 8 bases; J trimming: 5 bases; junction bases outside the gene matches: 32. The CDR3 DNA is TGTGCCAGCGGAAGTTTATCCGGATTTGGGGGCCACAGGGGAGTTGGGACTGAAGCTTTCTTT. This translates into CASGSLSGFGGHRGVGTEAFF.

A word on this clone: Distinct nucleotide sequences in the sample also encode this CDR3. This rearrangement joins TRBV5-1 to TRBJ2-1; 9 bases match TRBD1. The V gene's germline CDR1 is SGHRS and CDR2 YFSETQ. The V segment lost 4 bases and the J segment 6 bases; nucleotides outside the gene matches: 5. This CDR3 region has 14 residues. For the CDR3, the DNA is TGCGCCAGCAGCCGGGACAGGGCGGTCAATGAGCAGTTCTTC. Translated: CASSRDRAVNEQFF. Supplemented by reference TRBV5-1 and TRBJ2-1, the full variable domain reads KAGVTQTPRYLIKTRGQQVTLSCSPISGHRSVSWYQQTPGQGLQFLFEYFSETQRNKGNFPGRFSGRQFSNSRSEMNVSTLELGDSALYLCASSRDRAVNEQFFGPGTRLTVL.

This clone was picked up one time. The chain's CDR3 is CASSVGDGRAGDTDTQYF. The CDR3, as DNA: TGTGCCAGCAGCGTAGGTGACGGCAGGGCGGGGGACACAGATACGCAGTATTTT. The chain joins TRBV9 to TRBJ2-3, with 7 bases matching TRBD2. The V gene's germline CDR1 is SGDLS and CDR2 YYNGEE. Losses at the gene ends were 0 bases for V and 2 bases for J; bases not matched to a gene: 12. There are 18 residues in the CDR3.

The chain couples TRBV2 to TRBJ1-5, with unresolved D. The CDR3 extends over 14 amino acids. With 6 bases removed from V and 1 base from J, the gap between germline ends came to 10 bases. Germline lookup yields CDR1 SNHLY and CDR2 FYNNEI. The CDR3 protein is CASRREASNQPQHF. The DNA of the CDR3 is TGTGCCAGCAGGCGGGAAGCGAGCAATCAGCCCCAGCATTTT.

This chain joins TRBV6-5 and TRBJ1-5; 8 bases map to TRBD1. CDR3 length: 15 amino acids. Looked up from germline, CDR1 is MNHEY and CDR2 is SVGAGI. Unmatched junction bases numbered 8, after V lost 6 bases and J lost 4 bases. CDR3 nucleotides: TGTGCCAGCAGCAGGGACAGGATTCCTAATCAGCCCCAGCATTTT. Protein: CASSRDRIPNQPQHF.

This clone has a handful of counts. The rearrangement joins TRBV15 to TRBJ1-5; D not certain. CDR3 size: 17 residues. The germline CDR1 and CDR2 sequences are LNHNV and YYDKDF (reference sequence). V was trimmed by 0 bases and J by 0 bases, leaving 12 bases between them. CDR3 protein: CATSRERSLYSNQPQHF. CDR3 sequence (DNA): TGTGCCACCAGCAGAGAGCGGAGCTTATATAGCAATCAGCCCCAGCATTTT. Full variable domain (missing parts from reference TRBV15 and TRBJ1-5): DAMVIQNPRYQVTQFGKPVTLSCSQTLNHNVMYWYQQKSSQAPKLLFHYYDKDFNNEADTPDNFQSRRPNTSFCFLDIRSPGLGDTAMYLCATSRERSLYSNQPQHFGDGTRLSIL.

The chain joins TRBV5-8 to TRBJ2-5, with D possibly TRBD2 on 5 matching bases. The CDR3 consists of 14 residues. Germline CDR1 reads SGHTS; CDR2 reads YDEGEE. V dropped 4 bases and J dropped 3 bases, with 13 bases sitting between them. CDR3 sequence (DNA): TGTGCCAGCAGCCCTGAGACCGGGAAAGAGACCCAGTACTTC. Amino acids: CASSPETGKETQYF.

J is TRBJ1-2 and V is TRBV11-2, with D tentatively TRBD1 (5 bases). The germline gives CDR1 SGHAT, CDR2 FQNNGV. The ends were cut back, 1 base at V and 3 bases at J, with 6 bases in the middle. This CDR3 has 13 residues. The CDR3: CASSLGGYYGYTF. CDR3 bases: TGTGCCAGCAGCTTAGGGGGCTACTATGGCTACACCTTC.

This clone was counted a few times. This chain joins TRBV29-1 and TRBJ1-1; 8 bases fit TRBD1. Germline V CDR1 and CDR2: SQVTM, ANQGSEA. The length of the CDR3 is 13 residues. The junction had 9 bases not matched to a gene; V was cut back by 2 bases and J by 10 bases. CDR3 DNA sequence: TGCAGCGTTGAACCCGAGACAGGGGAATTAGCTTTCTTT. Amino acid sequence: CSVEPETGELAFF.

The chain is built from TRBV6-5 and TRBJ1-6; 7 bases are shared with TRBD1. Germline CDR1 is MNHEY and CDR2 is SVGAGI. The CDR3 is made up of 14 amino acids. The V segment lost 8 bases and the J segment 5 bases; nucleotides outside the gene matches: 6. The DNA of the CDR3 is TGTGCCAGCCGGAGGGACAGACATAATTCACCCCTCCACTTT. It codes for CASRRDRHNSPLHF.

This chain connects TRBV9 to TRBJ2-3; 8 positions match TRBD2. Germline CDR1 reads SGDLS; CDR2 reads YYNGEE. Trimming removed 0 bases from V and 0 bases from J; junction bases left unmatched: 3. The CDR3 totals 16 residues. As DNA, the CDR3 is TGTGCCAGCAGCGTAGTTGGCGGGGGGAGCACAGATACGCAGTATTTT. Translated, it gives CASSVVGGGSTDTQYF.

The V and J genes are TRBV7-8 and TRBJ1-3; 7 bases agree with TRBD1. Germline V CDR1 and CDR2: SGHVS, FQNEAQ. CDR3 size: 14 residues. V was clipped by 2 bases and J by 6 bases; unmatched bases: 4. The CDR3 coding sequence is TGTGCCAGCAGCTTATACAGGGGAGAAAACACCATATATTTT. Its translation: CASSLYRGENTIYF.

The chain combines TRBV6-1 with TRBJ2-7, with D maybe TRBD2 (6 bases). The CDR3 runs 13 residues. Deletions cut 2 bases from V and 4 bases from J, with 9 bases between. Per germline, CDR1 MNHNS and CDR2 SASEGT. The CDR3 loop reads CASSESGTYEQYF. The CDR3 bases are TGTGCCAGCAGTGAATCTGGGACTTACGAGCAGTACTTC.

This clone was observed a single time. The chain links TRBV2 to TRBJ1-1; D gene uncertain. Germline CDR1 SNHLY, CDR2 FYNNEI. V was clipped by 6 bases and J by 3 bases, with 11 bases between them. The CDR3 sequence is 13 residues long. For the CDR3, the DNA is TGTGCCAGCAGGATCGACCAGGACACTGAAGCTTTCTTT. Protein sequence: CASRIDQDTEAFF.